Reported below is one TCR beta chain. This clone's antigen is unknown. No much larger clone is present one base from it, and per-base qualities are unavailable. The sample belongs to a study of cytomegalovirus exposure and HLA in healthy donors (dated by TCRdb to 2017 to 2019). Looking at the study overall: According to a later analysis, one platform produced both the 120 validation repertoires and the roughly 640 repertoires of the first cohort. To predict cytomegalovirus infection status, the study brought together high-throughput TCR immunosequencing, statistical association of individual TCRs with disease status, and machine learning. The aim of the study was to test whether cataloging public T cell receptors could identify signatures of past pathogen exposure. Along with the roughly 700-subject first cohort, a separate validation cohort of over a hundred different subjects was used. Broader findings and caveats from the paper: A few of the identified cytomegalovirus-associated TCR beta chains were confirmed in vitro to be specific for cytomegalovirus antigens. According to the authors, the approach could potentially be generalized to other disease states and immunological phenotypes. Most TCR sequences were seen in very few donors, while some public TCRs were found in many individuals. All 120 or so repertoires were used to score co-occurrence in the validation cohort in a later analysis, because that analysis had no HLA typing for the cohort. The study gave a list of about 170 TCR beta chains associated with cytomegalovirus. Of the cluster scores, approximately 94% were above 0 in a later analysis, which found that TCRs clustered in the first cohort also tended to co-occur in the roughly 130 validation repertoires. The classifier was reported to diagnose cytomegalovirus status with high specificity and sensitivity in both the original and validation cohorts.

The library was produced with the immunoSEQ multiplex PCR assay. On the authors' methods: A statistical classification framework was developed to diagnose cytomegalovirus status using the catalog of TCR beta chain sequences. In TCRdb, the immuneACCESS table is reduced to in-frame sequences with V and J assigned. These tables do not hold every clone; where another copy was compared, an unresolved V gene accounts for under half, and the others remain unexplained. From that table come the V and J calls and clone size; the DNA was used to work out D and trimming. Within this sample are over 65,000 clones, with 94% of them counted one time only. The top ten constitute 1.9% of the sample. Donors formed part of the validation cohort, which comprised 120 subjects and was distinct from the first cohort of under 850 subjects. At the junction V is shortened by 7 bases and J by 7 bases; bases outside the gene matches: 11. Inclusive of the bounding cysteine and phenylalanine, the CDR3 is 16 residues long. The sequence is cut down to CDR3 DNA, 48 bases in frame from base 1. Reading the germline V gene (reference sequence) gives CDR1 MNHEY and CDR2 SMNVEV.

This TCR was sampled from a woman between 18 and 30 years old in good health and CMV-seropositive. The sequenced material came from PBMCs. This chain is built from TRBV27 and TRBJ2-1, and 12 bases in between align with TRBD2. The bases are TGTGCCAGCAATTTCAACGGACTAGCGGGATATAATGAGCAGTTCTTC. Translated, this gives CASNFNGLAGYNEQFF.